This record looks at one T cell receptor (beta chain) sequence and its context. Antigen specificity is unknown. These data come from a study of cytomegalovirus exposure and HLA in healthy donors. As for the study in general: The early release's HLA-typed donors yielded about 85 million unique TCRs.

V lost 2 bases and J 0 bases, leaving 10 bases between the germline ends. The CDR3 totals 15 residues. Per the germline V gene, CDR1 is MDHEN and CDR2 is SYDVKM. Study findings and constraints: Highly shared variants forming one cluster were likely a sequencing artifact. By HLA locus, TCR association rates varied in a later analysis, with DRB1 showing the most and HLA-C the fewest.

Vbeta (60) and Jbeta (13) primers were used in the PCR. TCRdb's copy holds only in-frame clones and misses some; the assay was immunoSEQ multiplex PCR. This sample has around 100,000 clones, with around three quarters found just once. The sequenced sample was PBMCs. The TCR was taken from a man in his fifties in good health and CMV-seropositive. This rearrangement joins TRBV28 to TRBJ1-1, with D perhaps TRBD1 (5 bases). The CDR3: CASSLARAMNTEAFF. CDR3 DNA sequence: TGTGCCAGCAGTTTAGCCAGGGCTATGAACACTGAAGCTTTCTTT.